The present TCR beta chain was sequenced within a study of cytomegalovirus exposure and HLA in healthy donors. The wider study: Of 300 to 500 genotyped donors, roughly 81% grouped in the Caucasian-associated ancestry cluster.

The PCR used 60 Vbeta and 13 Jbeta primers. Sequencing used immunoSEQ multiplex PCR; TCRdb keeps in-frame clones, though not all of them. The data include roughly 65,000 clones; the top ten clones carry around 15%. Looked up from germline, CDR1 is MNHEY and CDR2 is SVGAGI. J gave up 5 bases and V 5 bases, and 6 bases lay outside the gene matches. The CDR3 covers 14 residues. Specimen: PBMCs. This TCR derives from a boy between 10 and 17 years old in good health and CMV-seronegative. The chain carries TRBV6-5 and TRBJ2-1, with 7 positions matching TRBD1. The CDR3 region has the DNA TGTGCCAGCAGTCTACAGGGGCTCCACAATGAGCAGTTCTTC. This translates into CASSLQGLHNEQFF.